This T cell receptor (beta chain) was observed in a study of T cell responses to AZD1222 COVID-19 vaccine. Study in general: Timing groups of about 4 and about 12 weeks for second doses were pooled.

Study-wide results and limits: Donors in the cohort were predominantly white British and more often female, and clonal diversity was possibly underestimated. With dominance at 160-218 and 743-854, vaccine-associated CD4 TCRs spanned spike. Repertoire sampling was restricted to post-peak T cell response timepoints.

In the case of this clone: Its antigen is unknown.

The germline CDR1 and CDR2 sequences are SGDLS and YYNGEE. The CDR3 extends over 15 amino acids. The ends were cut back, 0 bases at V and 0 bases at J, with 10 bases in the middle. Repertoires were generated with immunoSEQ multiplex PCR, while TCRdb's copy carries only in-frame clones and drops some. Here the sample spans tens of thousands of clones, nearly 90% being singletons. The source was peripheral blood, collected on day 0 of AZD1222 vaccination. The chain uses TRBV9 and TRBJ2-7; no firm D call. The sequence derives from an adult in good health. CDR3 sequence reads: CASSVDPQTSYEQYF. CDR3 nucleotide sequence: TGTGCCAGCAGCGTAGATCCACAGACCTCCTACGAGCAGTACTTC.